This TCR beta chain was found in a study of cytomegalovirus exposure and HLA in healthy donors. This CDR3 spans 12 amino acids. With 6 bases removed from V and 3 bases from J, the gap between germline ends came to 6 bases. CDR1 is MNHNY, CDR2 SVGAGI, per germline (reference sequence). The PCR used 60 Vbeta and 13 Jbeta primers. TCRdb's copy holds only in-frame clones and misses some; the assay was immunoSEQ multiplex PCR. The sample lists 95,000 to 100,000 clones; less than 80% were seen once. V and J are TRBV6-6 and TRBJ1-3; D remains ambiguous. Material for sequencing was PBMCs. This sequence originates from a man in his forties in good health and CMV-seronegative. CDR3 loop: CASSDSGNTIYF. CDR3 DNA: TGTGCCAGCAGCGATAGTGGAAACACCATATATTTT.